This T cell receptor (beta chain) is drawn from a study of patients and donors after allogeneic stem cell transplantation. The CDR3 length is 13 residues. The V segment lost 2 bases and the J segment 7 bases; nucleotides outside the gene matches: 2. CDR1 and CDR2 from the germline V gene are KGHSH and LQKENI. TCRdb ran MiXCR on the RT-PCR reads and lists one entry per CDR3 protein. Among some 10,000 distinct CDR3 sequences listed, under 5% were seen once. This clonotype has more than one count but fewer than ten. This clonotype was obtained from a human donor who was either an allogeneic HSCT recipient or a stem cell or donor lymphocyte infusion donor (not recorded which). It is not recorded whose cells these are; they may come from a transplant donor. This chain connects TRBV18 to TRBJ2-1, with TRBD1 identical over 7 bases. The sample taken for sequencing was blood, either unsorted or a sorted T cell fraction (not recorded which). CDR3 residues: CASSPSQGNEQFF. The CDR3 DNA reads TGTGCCAGCTCACCATCACAGGGGAATGAGCAGTTCTTC. Based on the CDR3 plus reference TRBV18 and TRBJ2-1, the full variable domain is NAGVMQNPRHLVRRRGQEARLRCSPMKGHSHVYWYRQLPEEGLKFMVYLQKENIIDESGMPKERFSAEFPKEGPSILRIQQVVRGDSAAYFCASSPSQGNEQFFGPGTRLTVL.